Listed below are T cell receptor beta chains from one sample, sequenced in a study of control samples from healthy donors and cancer patients. Profiling relied on immunoSEQ multiplex PCR, and the TCRdb table lists in-frame clones only, not all of them. The data show 100,000 or so clones, with 70% to 80% seen just once and over 9.5% held by the top ten. Sequenced: blood. The receptors were gathered from a woman in her thirties in good health. The conserved cysteine and the conserved F or W are not part of the CDR3 here.

j_gene | v_gene | CDR3aa
TRBJ2-1 | TRBV7-2 | ASSPDTYNEQF
TRBJ2-5 | TRBV7-9 | ANPPPGLEETQY
TRBJ2-7 | TRBV7-6 | ASSLESKQVANEQY
TRBJ2-7 | TRBV2 | ASRTPVEGETYEQY
TRBJ1-1 | TRBV30 | AWSGPGPLLRNTEAF
TRBJ1-5 | TRBV11-2 | ASSLRHDSNQPQH
TRBJ2-6 | TRBV3-1/TRBV3-2 | ARSQGRAPGGANVLT
TRBJ2-3 | TRBV9 | ASSARGFTDTQY
TRBJ1-5 | TRBV5-5 | ASSPGWGQNQPQH
TRBJ2-1 | TRBV13 | ASSSLLEVSHNEQF
TRBJ1-6 | TRBV2 | ASRIPGSSA
TRBJ1-2 | TRBV7-8 | ASSLSQDRGGGYT
TRBJ1-1 | TRBV5-1 | ASSLGLNTEAF
TRBJ1-6 | TRBV2 | ASTLSRGYNSPLH
TRBJ2-7 | TRBV30 | AWSGRPGQNNQY
TRBJ1-1 | TRBV6-5 | ASKGGGVNTEAF
TRBJ1-5 | TRBV6-2/TRBV6-3 | ASSPRINSNQPQH
TRBJ2-4 | TRBV5-1 | ASRKEQASSQNIQY
TRBJ1-5 | TRBV5-8 | ASSYRGNSNQPQH
TRBJ2-7 | TRBV7-2 | ASSSSGTETYEQY
TRBJ1-3 | TRBV9 | ASSPRPGQGSGNTIY
TRBJ1-5 | TRBV5-1 | ASSLGTGNSNQPQH
TRBJ2-5 | TRBV12-5 | ASGLEDRDQY
TRBJ2-5 | TRBV19 | ASSAPGTGQETQY
TRBJ2-1 | TRBV29-1 | SVGAGGAYNEQF
TRBJ1-1 | TRBV2 | ASSERGPTEAF
TRBJ2-5 | TRBV6-2/TRBV6-3 | ASSYSTLAGAGETQY
TRBJ1-1 | TRBV6-5 | ASSSADTEAF
TRBJ1-3 | TRBV18 | ASRTGSSGNTIY
TRBJ1-1 | TRBV2 | ATRKGAPEKDTEAF
TRBJ1-1 | TRBV18 | ASSGTGLNTEAF
TRBJ2-1 | TRBV7-9 | ASSPSRDEQF
TRBJ2-7 | TRBV7-2 | ASSQRARAYEQY
TRBJ1-1 | TRBV5-1 | ASSEGGENTEAF
TRBJ2-7 | TRBV5-4 | ASSLGNLNEQY
TRBJ2-5 | TRBV18 | ASSPKETQY
TRBJ2-7 | TRBV15 | ATSGSPGQGGGEQY
TRBJ2-7 | TRBV19 | ASRKTGTYEQY
TRBJ1-1 | TRBV19 | ASSRTAEAF
TRBJ1-2 | TRBV4-3 | ASSQLGTGGANYGYT
TRBJ2-3 | TRBV9 | ASSSRPETGRYTQY
TRBJ1-2 | TRBV7-2 | ASSLSSGGYT
TRBJ1-6 | TRBV4-3 | ASSQELQGGSPLH
TRBJ2-1 | TRBV30 | AWTLRTGGYNEQF
TRBJ2-2 | TRBV30 | AWSRSQGRITGELF
TRBJ1-5 | TRBV30 | ASTHWTGSCQPQH
TRBJ2-7 | TRBV5-1 | ASSLAGEREY
TRBJ2-1 | TRBV9 | ASSVVGGARDEQF
TRBJ1-5 | TRBV24-1 | ATTEVGMYSNQPQH
TRBJ2-7 | TRBV12-5 | ASGLVHLGAYEQY
TRBJ2-7 | TRBV5-4 | ASSLSVRGGRGEQY
TRBJ1-2 | TRBV29-1 | SVEDRDRANGYT
TRBJ1-5 | TRBV6-6 | ASREGTVNQPQH
TRBJ1-2 | TRBV6-5 | ASSYLSDYGYT
TRBJ1-2 | TRBV7-2 | ASSPQGGYGYT
TRBJ2-5 | TRBV25-1 | ASSELGLAGGETQY
TRBJ2-7 | TRBV7-2 | ASSPPGLIYEQY
TRBJ1-1 | TRBV19 | ASSILVGEAF
TRBJ2-7 | TRBV27 | ASSSLSTSPPPFEQY